This is a list of T cell receptor beta chains from one sample in a study of neurological immune-mediated disorders. TCRdb called the 5' RACE reads again in MiXCR, with one record for every CDR3 protein. The data contain over 60,000 distinct CDR3 sequences, 5% to 6% of them singletons. The sequencing sample was made of PBMCs. These receptor sequences come from a woman in her twenties or thirties with multiple sclerosis. CDR3s include the opening cysteine and the closing phenylalanine or tryptophan. Fields, in order: D gene, V gene, CDR3 length, J gene, clone size, CDR3 DNA, CDR3 protein. D genes are given only for firm matches. Clone size is stated in some rows and not others, as once, few, many or a class when expanded.

-,TRBV20-1,13,TRBJ2-7,-,TGCAGTGCTTCCTCCGGGGGCTCCTACGAGCAGTACTTC,CSASSGGSYEQYF
-,TRBV14,13,TRBJ1-1,many,TGTGCCAGCAGCCAGGGAGGATACACTGAAGCTTTCTTT,CASSQGGYTEAFF
-,TRBV4-2,16,TRBJ1-5,many,TGTGCCAGCAGCCAAGATCCCCTGGACAGAGGGCAGCCCCAGCATTTT,CASSQDPLDRGQPQHF
-,TRBV25-1,17,TRBJ2-2,many,TGTGCCAGCAGTGAACATACCAACTCCTATGACACCGGGGAGCTGTTTTTT,CASSEHTNSYDTGELFF
TRBD1,TRBV29-1,20,TRBJ1-1,many,TGCAGCGTAGCGACCCCGGGACAGGGTAGTTTTGGCCGCGTGGACACTGAAGCTTTCTTT,CSVATPGQGSFGRVDTEAFF
-,TRBV12-3/TRBV12-4,14,TRBJ2-1,many,TGTGCCAGCAGTTTCCGCCAGGGTGGCAATGAGCAGTTCTTC,CASSFRQGGNEQFF
-,TRBV27,15,TRBJ2-2,many,TGTGCCAGCCGTCCCACAAAGACGAACACCGGGGAGCTGTTTTTT,CASRPTKTNTGELFF
-,TRBV12-3/TRBV12-4,14,TRBJ1-1,many,TGTGCCAGCAGTCCCTCGTCGGGGGTAGCTGAAGCTTTCTTT,CASSPSSGVAEAFF
-,TRBV7-9,15,TRBJ2-3,many,TGTGCCAGCAGCCCGTGGGACTCTCCCACAGATACGCAGTATTTT,CASSPWDSPTDTQYF
TRBD1,TRBV5-1,19,TRBJ1-4,many,TGCGCCAGCAGCGCAATGATCCCGGGACAGTCAACAACTAATGAAAAACTGTTTTTT,CASSAMIPGQSTTNEKLFF
-,TRBV23-1,14,TRBJ2-1,few,TGCGCCAGCCCACTTTGGACGAGGCTGGATGAGCAGTTCTTC,CASPLWTRLDEQFF
-,TRBV24-1,17,TRBJ2-3,many,TGTGCCACCAGTGAAAAGGGTTTGGTCGACCCACGAGATACGCAGTATTTT,CATSEKGLVDPRDTQYF
-,TRBV7-2,13,TRBJ2-5,many,TGTGCCAGCAGCTTTTTCGGGGGAGAGACCCAGTACTTC,CASSFFGGETQYF
TRBD1,TRBV5-1,15,TRBJ1-1,many,TGCGCCAGCAGCTTGAGATCGACAGGGGGGACTGAAGCTTTCTTT,CASSLRSTGGTEAFF
TRBD1,TRBV10-3,13,TRBJ1-1,many,TGTGCCATCAGTGAGTCCCCAGGGGGCATGGCTTTCTTT,CAISESPGGMAFF
-,TRBV5-1,16,TRBJ2-1,many,TGCGCCAGCAGCCCTAGTGGGGCGCGTTCCTACAATGAGCAGTTCTTC,CASSPSGARSYNEQFF
-,TRBV12-3/TRBV12-4,13,TRBJ2-1,-,TGTGCCAGCAGTCAGGGGGCGGGAGATGAGCAGTTCTTC,CASSQGAGDEQFF
TRBD1,TRBV13,13,TRBJ2-1,-,TGTGCCAGCAGCACCGGGGACAGTAGTGAGCAGTTCTTC,CASSTGDSSEQFF
-,TRBV5-1,14,TRBJ2-1,many,TGCGCCAGCAGCTTGGTCCCAGGGAGCGATGAGCAGTTCTTC,CASSLVPGSDEQFF
-,TRBV5-1,15,TRBJ2-1,many,TGCGCCAGCGGTAAAGAGGCCCTCGCCTACAATGAGCAGTTCTTC,CASGKEALAYNEQFF
TRBD2,TRBV27,16,TRBJ2-2,many,TGTGCCTGTCGGGCTAGCGGGGTCGCGAACACCGGGGAGCTGTTTTTT,CACRASGVANTGELFF
-,TRBV5-1,17,TRBJ2-4,few,TGCGCCAGCAGCCCCGGGACGTATAGAATAGCCAAAAACATTCAGTACTTC,CASSPGTYRIAKNIQYF
TRBD2,TRBV28,17,TRBJ2-3,few,TGTGCCAGCAGTTCACAACTACTAGCGACGAACACAGATACGCAGTATTTT,CASSSQLLATNTDTQYF
-,TRBV12-3/TRBV12-4,14,TRBJ2-5,many,TGTGCCAGTTCCGTTTCCTCCTCAAGGGAGACCCAGTACTTC,CASSVSSSRETQYF
-,TRBV20-1,15,TRBJ2-3,many,TGCAGTGCTAGTATGCCGGGGGCTAGCACAGATACGCAGTATTTT,CSASMPGASTDTQYF
-,TRBV11-1,14,TRBJ1-1,many,TGTGCCAGCAGCTTAGAGTGGCAGGGGCGGAGGAAGCTGTTT,CASSLEWQGRRKLF
-,TRBV5-1,12,TRBJ1-1,many,TGCGCCAGCAGCTGGGGCACCGCTGAAGCTTTCTTT,CASSWGTAEAFF
-,TRBV20-1,13,TRBJ2-1,many,TGCAGTGCTCCCCGCCCGGGGGGCGATGAGCAGTTCTTC,CSAPRPGGDEQFF